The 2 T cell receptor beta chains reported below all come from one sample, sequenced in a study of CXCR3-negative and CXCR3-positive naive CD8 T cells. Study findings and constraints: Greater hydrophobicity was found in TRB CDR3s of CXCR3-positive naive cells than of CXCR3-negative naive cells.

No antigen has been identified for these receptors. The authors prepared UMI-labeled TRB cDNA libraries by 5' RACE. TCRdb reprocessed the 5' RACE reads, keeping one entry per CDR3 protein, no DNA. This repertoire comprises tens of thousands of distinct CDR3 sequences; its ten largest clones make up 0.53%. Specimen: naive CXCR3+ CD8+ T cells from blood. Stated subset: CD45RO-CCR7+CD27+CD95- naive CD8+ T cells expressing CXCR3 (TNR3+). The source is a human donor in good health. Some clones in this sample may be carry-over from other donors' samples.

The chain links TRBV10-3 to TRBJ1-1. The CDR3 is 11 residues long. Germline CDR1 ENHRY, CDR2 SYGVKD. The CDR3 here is CAISERTEAFF.

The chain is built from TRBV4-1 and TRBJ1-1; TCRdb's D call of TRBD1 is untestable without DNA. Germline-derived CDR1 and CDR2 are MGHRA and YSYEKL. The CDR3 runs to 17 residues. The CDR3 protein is CASSQEPGPRENTEAFF.